This is a list of T cell receptor beta chains from one sample in a study of T-cell reconstitution after alpha-beta-depleted transplantation in children. Using its own MiXCR run on the PCR reads, TCRdb lists one record per CDR3 protein. This sample carries 70,000 to 95,000 distinct CDR3 sequences, roughly 20% of them seen once, and the ten largest clones take about 51%. The material sequenced was PBMCs, mostly from graft donor cells, taken 360 days after TCRalphabeta/CD19-depleted stem cell transplant. Receptors were obtained from a male patient between 2 and 10 years old who had a stem cell transplant for acute lymphoblastic leukemia, so the T cells may come from the graft donor. The CDR3 runs from the conserved cysteine through the conserved F or W. The D gene is left open where the match is weak. The size field is filled for only some rows; it gives once, few, many or a size class.

D | J | V | size | CDR3 | DNA
TRBD2 | TRBJ2-1 | TRBV4-1 | . | CASSADGRLAGSSYNEQFF | TGCGCCAGCAGCGCGGATGGGAGACTAGCGGGAAGCTCCTACAATGAGCAGTTCTTC
. | TRBJ2-1 | TRBV10-3 | . | CAIMTPPNEQFF | TGTGCCATCATGACACCCCCCAATGAGCAGTTCTTC
TRBD2 | TRBJ2-7 | TRBV6-5 | . | CASSYFRLAGVYEQYF | TGTGCCAGCAGTTACTTCCGACTAGCGGGAGTGTACGAGCAGTACTTC
TRBD2 | TRBJ2-7 | TRBV12-3/TRBV12-4 | many | CASSLGLAGSSYEQYF | TGTGCCAGCAGTCTCGGACTAGCGGGAAGCTCCTACGAGCAGTACTTC
. | TRBJ2-7 | TRBV5-6 | many | CASSPRDKSSYEQYF | TGTGCCAGCAGCCCCCGGGACAAGAGCTCCTACGAGCAGTACTTC
. | TRBJ2-5 | TRBV24-1 | few | CATSDPAIIGERETQYF | TGTGCCACCAGTGATCCTGCCATTATAGGGGAAAGGGAGACCCAGTACTTC
. | TRBJ1-1 | TRBV14 | few | CASSQDWGTVNTEAFF | TGTGCCAGCAGCCAAGATTGGGGAACGGTGAACACTGAAGCTTTCTTT
TRBD1 | TRBJ1-6 | TRBV12-3/TRBV12-4 | few | CASSLKGASPLHF | TGTGCCAGCAGTTTAAAGGGGGCCTCACCCCTCCACTTT
. | TRBJ2-5 | TRBV27 | few | CASSLSGPRETQYF | TGTGCCAGCAGTTTATCGGGTCCAAGGGAGACCCAGTACTTC
. | TRBJ2-1 | TRBV5-4 | . | CASSRRNYLPNEQFF | TGTGCCAGCAGCCGTCGAAACTACCTTCCCAATGAGCAGTTCTTC
TRBD1 | TRBJ2-7 | TRBV7-6 | few | CASSLMSRQGFLYEQYF | TGTGCCAGCAGCTTAATGTCTAGACAGGGGTTCCTATACGAGCAGTACTTC
. | TRBJ1-5 | TRBV25-1 | . | CASSEYAGTQPQHF | TGTGCCAGCAGTGAATATGCAGGGACTCAGCCCCAGCATTTT
. | TRBJ2-3 | TRBV7-9 | . | CASSRRRAPSTDTQYF | TGTGCCAGCAGCCGAAGGAGGGCTCCAAGCACAGATACGCAGTATTTT
. | TRBJ2-1 | TRBV6-5 | few | CASSYQLAHNEQFF | TGTGCCAGCAGTTACCAATTAGCGCACAATGAGCAGTTCTTC
TRBD2 | TRBJ2-7 | TRBV9 | . | CASSVTGLAGVEQYF | TGTGCCAGCAGCGTCACGGGACTAGCGGGAGTTGAGCAGTACTTC
. | TRBJ2-3 | TRBV4-1 | . | CASSQETSLGTDTQYF | TGCGCCAGCAGCCAGGAAACTAGCTTAGGCACAGATACGCAGTATTTT
. | TRBJ2-2 | TRBV18 | few | CASSPTALTGELFF | TGTGCCAGCTCACCGACAGCGTTAACCGGGGAGCTGTTTTTT
. | TRBJ1-5 | TRBV25-1 | few | CASSATGWNQHF | TGTGCCAGCAGTGCCACAGGGTGGAATCAGCATTTT
TRBD2 | TRBJ2-7 | TRBV18 | . | CASSASGKYEQYF | TGTGCCAGCTCGGCTAGCGGGAAGTACGAGCAGTACTTC
. | TRBJ2-4 | TRBV7-9 | few | CASSSPTQSENIQYF | TGTGCCAGCAGTTCCCCGACCCAAAGCGAAAACATTCAGTACTTC
. | TRBJ2-5 | TRBV5-6 | few | CASSFRTYTGTQETQYF | TGTGCCAGCAGCTTCCGCACCTATACCGGGACACAAGAGACCCAGTACTTC
. | TRBJ1-3 | TRBV7-9 | few | CASSSPRTGIDTIYF | TGTGCCAGCAGCTCCCCACGCACGGGGATAGACACCATATATTTT
TRBD2 | TRBJ2-7 | TRBV3-1 | . | CASSQDFGLAGVGASYEQYF | TGTGCCAGCAGCCAGGATTTCGGACTAGCGGGAGTGGGGGCATCCTACGAGCAGTACTTC
. | TRBJ2-6 | TRBV6-1 | . | CASSSHRDGANVLTF | TGTGCCAGCAGCTCACACAGGGATGGGGCCAACGTCCTGACTTTC